This TCR beta chain was documented in a study of human T cells and chemical hapten exposure. This clonotype appeared many times. MiXCR was run by TCRdb on the RACE reads, yielding one entry per CDR3 protein. The sample includes about 69,000 distinct CDR3 sequences, about 9.4% of them seen just once. In germline, CDR1 is GTSNPN, CDR2 SVGIG (reference sequence). The CDR3 spans 12 residues. Trimming removed 0 bases from V and 4 bases from J, with 6 bases in between. Time point of the sample: patch test 2, 6 weeks after DPC sensitization. Treatment described: therapeutic diphenylcyclopropenone sensitization with weekly scalp DPC.

The sequenced sample was whole blood, obtained in connection with sensitization to the hapten diphenylcyclopropenone (DPC). The clonotype was recovered from a woman aged 50 to 60 with alopecia areata. Some clones in this sample may be carry-over from other donors' samples. This chain uses TRBV30 with TRBJ2-5, with D unclear. CDR3 nucleotides: TGTGCCTGGAGTGTAAACTTAGAGACCCAGTACTTC. Translation: CAWSVNLETQYF.